This T cell receptor beta chain was captured in a study of T-cell reconstitution after alpha-beta-depleted transplantation in children. Preparation of the TCRbeta library involved a method that used unique molecular identifiers. A single record per CDR3 protein comes from TCRdb applying MiXCR to the PCR reads. The sample has hundreds of thousands of distinct CDR3 sequences, roughly 17% seen once. This clonotype came up many times. The germline V gene has CDR1 SGHVS and CDR2 FQNEAQ. V was clipped by 4 bases and J by 1 base, with 19 bases between them. The CDR3 totals 17 residues. Material: PBMCs from the stem cell graft donor, obtained from the stem cell graft. J is TRBJ1-1 and V is TRBV7-8; no definite D call. The receptor comes from a human donor who donated a stem cell graft to a child with acute myeloid leukemia. CDR3 nucleotides: TGTGCCAGCAGCTCGCCGAGCGTGGAGGGAACGAACACTGAAGCTTTCTTT. Amino acid sequence: CASSSPSVEGTNTEAFF.